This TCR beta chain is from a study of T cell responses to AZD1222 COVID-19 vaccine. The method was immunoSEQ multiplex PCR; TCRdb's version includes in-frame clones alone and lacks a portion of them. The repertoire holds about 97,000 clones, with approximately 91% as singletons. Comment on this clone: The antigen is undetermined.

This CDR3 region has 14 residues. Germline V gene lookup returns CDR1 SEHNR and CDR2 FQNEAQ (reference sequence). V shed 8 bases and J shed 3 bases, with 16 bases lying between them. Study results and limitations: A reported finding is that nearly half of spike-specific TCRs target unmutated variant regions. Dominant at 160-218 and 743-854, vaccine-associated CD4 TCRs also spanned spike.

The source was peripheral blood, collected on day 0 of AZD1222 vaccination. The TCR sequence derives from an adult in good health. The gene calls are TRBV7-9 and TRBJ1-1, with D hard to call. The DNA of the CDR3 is TGTGCCAGCCCCCCTCGCGGGAGGGACACTGAAGCTTTCTTT. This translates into CASPPRGRDTEAFF.